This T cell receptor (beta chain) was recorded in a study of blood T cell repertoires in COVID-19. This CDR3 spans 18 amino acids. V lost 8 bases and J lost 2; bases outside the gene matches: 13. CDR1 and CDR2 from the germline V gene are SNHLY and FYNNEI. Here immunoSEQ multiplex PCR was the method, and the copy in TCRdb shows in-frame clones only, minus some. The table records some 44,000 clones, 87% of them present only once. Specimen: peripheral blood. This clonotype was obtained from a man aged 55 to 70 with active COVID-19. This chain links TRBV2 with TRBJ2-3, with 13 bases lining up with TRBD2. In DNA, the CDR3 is TGTGCCAGCGCCCAAGGACTAGCGGGAGAGGGCCCCACAGATACGCAGTATTTT. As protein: CASAQGLAGEGPTDTQYF.